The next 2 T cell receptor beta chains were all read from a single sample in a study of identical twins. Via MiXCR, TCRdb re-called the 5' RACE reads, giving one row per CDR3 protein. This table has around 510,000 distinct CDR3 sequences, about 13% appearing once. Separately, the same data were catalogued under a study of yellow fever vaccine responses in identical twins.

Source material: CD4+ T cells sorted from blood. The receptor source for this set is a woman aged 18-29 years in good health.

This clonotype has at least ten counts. The CDR3 here is CATSETGLGSLNEQFF. The DNA of the CDR3 is TGTGCCACCAGTGAAACGGGACTAGGATCCCTCAATGAGCAGTTCTTC. The chain joins TRBV24-1 to TRBJ2-1; 8 bases agree with TRBD2. Germline CDR1 reads KGHDR; CDR2 reads SFDVKD. J gave up 6 bases and V 4 bases, and 10 bases lay outside the gene matches. The CDR3 has 16 amino acids.

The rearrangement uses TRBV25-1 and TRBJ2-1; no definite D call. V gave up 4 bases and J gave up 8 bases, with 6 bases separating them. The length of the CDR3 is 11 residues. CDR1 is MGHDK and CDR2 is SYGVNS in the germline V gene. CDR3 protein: CASSALDEQFF. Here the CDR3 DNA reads TGTGCCAGCAGTGCATTGGATGAGCAGTTCTTC.